The source of this TCR beta chain is a study of shared clonotypes between healthy human individuals. Study-wide findings and caveats: Donors were few, which limited the genetic and exposure-history diversity represented.

The donor population consisted of healthy HIV-negative adults with no recent acute infections or vaccinations. In germline, CDR1 is SGHRS, CDR2 YFSETQ. CDR3 length equals 18 residues. Germline trimming cut 0 bases from V and 3 bases from J; bases unmatched to any gene: 15. In regard to this clone: What it binds is unknown.

The repertoire was sequenced with immunoSEQ multiplex PCR; TCRdb's copy has only in-frame clones and lacks some. The sample carries about 600,000 clones, around 78% recorded once. The chain uses TRBV5-1 and TRBJ2-7; 7 bases map to TRBD1. Sequencing used PBMCs. This receptor was identified in a woman between 35 and 50 years old in good health. Some clones in this sample may be carry-over from other donors' samples. The CDR3 DNA reads TGCGCCAGCAGCTTGGAAGGGGGCGGCCCTGGGGCCCACTACGAGCAGTACTTC. Translated: CASSLEGGGPGAHYEQYF.